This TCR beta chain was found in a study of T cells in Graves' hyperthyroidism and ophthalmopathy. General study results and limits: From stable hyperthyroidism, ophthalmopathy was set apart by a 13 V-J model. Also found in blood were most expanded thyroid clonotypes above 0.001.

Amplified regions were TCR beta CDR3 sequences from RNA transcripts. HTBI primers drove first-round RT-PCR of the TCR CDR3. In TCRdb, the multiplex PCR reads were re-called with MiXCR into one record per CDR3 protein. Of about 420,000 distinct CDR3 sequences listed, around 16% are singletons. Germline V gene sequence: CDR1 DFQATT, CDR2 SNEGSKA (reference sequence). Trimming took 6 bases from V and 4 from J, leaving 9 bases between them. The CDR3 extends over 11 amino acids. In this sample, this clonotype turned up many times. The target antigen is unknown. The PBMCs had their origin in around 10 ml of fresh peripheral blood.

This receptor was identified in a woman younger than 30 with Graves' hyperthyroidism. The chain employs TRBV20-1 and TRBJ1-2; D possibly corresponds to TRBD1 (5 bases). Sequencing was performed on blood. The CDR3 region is CSASTVYGYTF. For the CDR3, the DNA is TGCAGTGCGTCGACAGTCTATGGCTACACCTTC.